This TCR beta chain was documented in a study of shared clonotypes between healthy human individuals. The overall study: CD8 memory received one plate per donor, CD8 naive two, CD4 memory three and CD4 naive three.

Every subset had its genomic DNA shared out evenly among several immunoSEQ plates. Assay used: immunoSEQ multiplex PCR; TCRdb lists only in-frame clones, some missing. The repertoire holds 1.5 million to 2.5 million clones, approximately 94% seen once, with approximately 1% in the top ten. Trimming took 1 base from V and 5 from J, leaving 11 bases between them. This CDR3 is built from 14 residues. Per germline, CDR1 SGHAT and CDR2 FQNNGV. CD8 cells classed as naive were CD45RO-negative and positively selected for CCR7, excluding terminally differentiated effector memory CD45RA+ cells. Each sample came from a Caucasian adult donor living in Nashville, Tennessee. As to this clone: The antigen is unknown.

Study-wide results and limits: Estimated richness values were generally larger in naive subsets than in memory subsets.

Material: naive CD8+ T cells sorted from blood. The chain carries TRBV11-2 and TRBJ2-5; a weak D match, TRBD2 (5 bases). The TCR was taken from a man aged 18 to 35 in good health. The CDR3, as DNA: TGTGCCAGCAGCTTAGGAGAGGGCTGGGAGACCCAGTACTTC. Its translation is CASSLGEGWETQYF.